The 32 T cell receptor beta chains below were found in one sample sequenced in a study of siplizumab effects on memory and regulatory T cells. Antigens of these TCRs are unknown. Produced via immunoSEQ multiplex PCR; TCRdb's table is partial and in-frame only. The sample has 7,700 or so clones; 35% to 45% are singletons. The authors kept the mixed lymphocyte reaction cells in coculture at 37°C for approximately 6 days. Input material: CFSE-low (dividing) CD8+ T cells sorted from an allogeneic mixed lymphocyte reaction. These receptors all stem from a human donor in good health; the cells came from an allogeneic mixed lymphocyte reaction.

This clone is medium-sized by share. The chain links TRBV9 to TRBJ1-1; 8 bases fit TRBD1. The germline gives CDR1 SGDLS, CDR2 YYNGEE. V shed 5 bases and J 4 bases; nucleotides not matched to a gene: 4. This CDR3 contains 13 residues. CDR3 amino acids: CASRETGATEAFF. The CDR3 region has the DNA TGTGCCAGCAGAGAGACAGGGGCCACTGAAGCTTTCTTT. The complete variable domain, with remaining parts taken from reference TRBV9 and TRBJ1-1, reads DSGVTQTPKHLITATGQRVTLRCSPRSGDLSVYWYQQSLDQGLQFLIQYYNGEERAKGNILERFSAQQFPDLHSELNLSSLELGDSALYFCASRETGATEAFFGQGTRLTVV.

V and J are TRBV7-9 and TRBJ1-1; D might be TRBD1 (5 bases). Per germline, CDR1 SEHNR and CDR2 FQNEAQ (reference sequence). The CDR3 contains 14 residues. The V and J ends lost 0 bases and 7 bases respectively, with 12 bases between them. CDR3 DNA sequence: TGTGCCAGCAGCTTAGCGCGAGGGGCCCTTGAAGCTTTCTTT. Its protein is CASSLARGALEAFF.

This clone is termed medium-sized. The J gene is TRBJ2-7, the V gene TRBV27; 7 nucleotides line up with TRBD1. The CDR3 runs to 15 residues. CDR1 and CDR2 from the germline V gene are MNHEY and SMNVEV (reference sequence). With 0 bases clipped from V and 3 bases from J, the junction kept 5 bases outside the gene matches. The CDR3 DNA reads TGTGCCAGCAGTTTATCAGGCAGGGGGAGCTACGAGCAGTACTTC. Its protein product is CASSLSGRGSYEQYF.

The gene calls are TRBV6-5 and TRBJ2-7; TRBD1 is a possible D gene (6 bases). CDR1 and CDR2 from the germline V gene are MNHEY and SVGAGI. The V end lost 8 bases, the J end lost 0 bases, and 17 bases lay between the germline ends. The CDR3 extends over 15 amino acids. The CDR3 nucleotides are TGTGCCAGCTCCGCTACCGGGACACTCTCCTACGAGCAGTACTTC. The encoded protein is CASSATGTLSYEQYF.

This clone counts as medium-sized. The chain couples TRBV27 to TRBJ2-1; D unresolved. Germline loops: CDR1 MNHEY, CDR2 SMNVEV (reference sequence). Deletions cut 6 bases from V and 4 bases from J, with 13 bases between. The CDR3 has 14 residues. The CDR3 bases are TGTGCCAGCAGCCTACGGGCAGCTTACAATGAGCAGTTCTTC. Its translation: CASSLRAAYNEQFF.

The chain couples TRBV10-3 to TRBJ2-5; the D call may be TRBD1 or TRBD2 (6 bases each). The J call may be incorrect, as the DNA end agrees better with TRBJ2-7. Germline CDR1 and CDR2: ENHRY and SYGVKD. The CDR3 spans 14 residues. The CDR3 bases are TGTGCCATCACCCCGGGGGCGTGGTCCTACGAGCAGTACTTC. This encodes CAITPGAWSYEQYF.

This clone is categorized as medium-sized. The CDR3 DNA reads TGTGCCAGCAGCTTCGAGGGCGCCGGGGCCACGGGTGAGCAGTTCTTC. As protein: CASSFEGAGATGEQFF. The chain carries TRBV7-8 and TRBJ2-1; the D call may be TRBD1 or TRBD2 (5 bases each). Germline loops: CDR1 SGHVS, CDR2 FQNEAQ. The CDR3 runs 16 residues. V was pared by 3 bases and J by 9 bases, with 21 bases between.

V gene TRBV11-2 combines with J gene TRBJ2-7; D possibly corresponds to TRBD1 (6 bases). CDR3 length: 17 residues. Germline V gene sequence: CDR1 SGHAT, CDR2 FQNNGV. V lost 4 bases and J lost 1, with 20 bases in between. CDR3 nucleotide sequence: TGTGCCAGCAGCTCAACCCGCCTTGAGGACAGATCCTACGAGCAGTACTTC. It translates to CASSSTRLEDRSYEQYF.

The chain couples TRBV5-4 to TRBJ2-7; weak D call: TRBD2 (6 bases). V lost 2 bases and J 2 bases, leaving 14 bases between the germline ends. Germline V CDR1 and CDR2: SGHNT, YYREEE (reference sequence). The length of the CDR3 is 15 residues. The CDR3 protein is CASSFGGSKAYEQYF. CDR3 nucleotides: TGTGCCAGCAGCTTTGGGGGGAGCAAAGCCTACGAGCAGTACTTC.

This chain links TRBV30 with TRBJ2-5; 10 bases align to TRBD1. The CDR3 extends over 14 amino acids. Germline CDR1 GTSNPN, CDR2 SVGIG (reference sequence). V shed 1 base and J 1 base; nucleotides not matched to a gene: 0. CDR3 sequence (DNA): TGTGCCTGGAGTGGGACAGGGGGCCAAGAGACCCAGTACTTC. Translated: CAWSGTGGQETQYF. Filled out from reference TRBV30 and TRBJ2-5, the complete variable domain reads SQTIHQWPATLVQPVGSPLSLECTVEGTSNPNLYWYRQAAGRGLQLLFYSVGIGQISSEVPQNLSASRPQDRQFILSSKKLLLSDSGFYLCAWSGTGGQETQYFGPGTRLLVL.

This clone was seen a handful of times. The J gene is TRBJ2-5, the V gene TRBV5-1, with a tentative D call TRBD2 (5 bases). Germline lookup yields CDR1 SGHRS and CDR2 YFSETQ. The length of the CDR3 is 14 residues. Trimming left V 0 bases short and J 4 bases short, with 10 bases between. The CDR3, as DNA: TGCGCCAGCAGCTTGGAGGGAGTTGGAGAGACCCAGTACTTC. Translating gives CASSLEGVGETQYF.

A few counts support this clone. V is TRBV23-1 and J is TRBJ1-1; D call uncertain. TRBV23-1 is noted as an ORF with a role that remains uncertain. This CDR3 contains 13 residues. With 6 bases removed from V and 1 base from J, the gap between germline ends came to 9 bases. The DNA of the CDR3 is TGCGCCAGCAGAATCGACGGGAACACTGAAGCTTTCTTT. Protein: CASRIDGNTEAFF.

In its sample, this clone is medium-sized. Other DNA variants within this sample encode the same CDR3. The rearrangement links TRBV27 to TRBJ2-7; 7 bases match TRBD2. The CDR3 consists of 14 residues. Germline-derived CDR1 and CDR2 are MNHEY and SMNVEV (reference sequence). The V and J ends lost 4 bases and 3 bases, in that order; junction bases with no gene match: 6. CDR3 nucleotides: TGTGCCAGCAGTTGGGTGGGAGGGAGCTACGAGCAGTACTTC. Its translation: CASSWVGGSYEQYF.

This clone was recorded only once. This sequence joins TRBV7-9 and TRBJ2-3; TRBD1 might be the D (6 bases). CDR1 and CDR2 from the germline V gene are SEHNR and FQNEAQ (reference sequence). Trimming took off 5 bases at V and 5 bases at J, with 17 bases between the two ends. This CDR3 spans 15 amino acids. The CDR3 sequence is CASSPPGTREDTQYF. In DNA form, the CDR3 reads TGTGCCAGCAGCCCGCCCGGGACACGGGAAGATACGCAGTATTTT.

By share, this clone ranks as medium-sized. The chain has TRBV19 and TRBJ1-5; D call uncertain. V was shortened by 4 bases and J by 3 bases, with 13 bases between the two germline ends. The CDR3 length is 15 residues. The germline CDR1 and CDR2 sequences are LNHDA and SQIVND (reference sequence). The CDR3 is CASSSGVGANQPQHF. DNA of the CDR3: TGTGCCAGTAGTAGTGGGGTCGGCGCCAATCAGCCCCAGCATTTT.

By proportion, this clone is medium-sized. This chain connects TRBV7-9 to TRBJ1-1; 7 positions agree with TRBD1. CDR1 and CDR2 from the germline V gene are SEHNR and FQNEAQ (reference sequence). Unmatched junction bases numbered 8, after V lost 7 bases and J lost 0 bases. There are 15 residues in the CDR3. The CDR3 sequence: CASIDDRVMNTEAFF. The CDR3 DNA sequence: TGTGCCAGCATCGACGACAGGGTAATGAACACTGAAGCTTTCTTT.

The chain recombines TRBV9 with TRBJ1-6; tentatively, D is TRBD1 (5 bases). There are 13 residues in the CDR3. In germline, CDR1 is SGDLS, CDR2 YYNGEE. Trimming pared 2 bases from V and 12 bases from J, leaving 12 bases between. As DNA, the CDR3 is TGTGCCAGCAGCGTGGGGACGGCCCGACCCCTCCACTTT. It encodes CASSVGTARPLHF.

This clone has a single count. The genes are TRBV5-1 and TRBJ1-4, with D maybe TRBD1 (6 bases). The germline gives CDR1 SGHRS, CDR2 YFSETQ. The CDR3 is 14 amino acids. V gave up 2 bases and J gave up 8 bases, with 13 bases separating them. The CDR3 DNA reads as TGCGCCAGCAGCTTCGGGACATCAGGAGAAAAACTGTTTTTT. It codes for CASSFGTSGEKLFF.

Sample share makes this clone medium-sized. V is TRBV29-1 and J is TRBJ2-7; weak D call: TRBD2 (5 bases). CDR1 and CDR2 from the germline V gene are SQVTM and ANQGSEA. This CDR3 comprises 14 residues. V lost 5 bases and J 3 bases, leaving 17 bases between the germline ends. CDR3 protein: CSVWQAGGLYEQYF. The CDR3, as DNA: TGCAGCGTTTGGCAGGCAGGTGGACTCTACGAGCAGTACTTC.

The V call is TRBV29-1, the J call TRBJ2-7; maybe TRBD2 (5 bases). The CDR3 length is 13 residues. V lost 4 bases and J lost 2, with 12 bases in between. The germline CDR1 and CDR2 sequences are SQVTM and ANQGSEA. The CDR3: CSVVKDGAYEQYF. As DNA, the CDR3 is TGCAGCGTTGTGAAGGACGGGGCCTACGAGCAGTACTTC.

This clone is medium-sized (0.01 to 0.1%) within its sample. The chain couples TRBV4-3 to TRBJ2-7, with 9 bases aligning to TRBD1. After removal of 1 base from V and 4 bases from J, the junction contained 2 bases not matched to a gene. Germline values: CDR1 LGHNA, CDR2 YSLEER. The CDR3 has 14 amino acids. The CDR3 coding sequence is TGCGCCAGCAGCCAAGGGACAGGGGTGTACGAGCAGTACTTC. This gives the protein CASSQGTGVYEQYF.

This clone occurred a few times. The chain's CDR3 is CASSLLGTVEETQYF. The CDR3 DNA reads as TGTGCCAGCAGTTTACTCGGGACAGTAGAAGAGACCCAGTACTTC. V usage is TRBV27 and J usage is TRBJ2-5; 7 positions agree with TRBD1. Germline values: CDR1 MNHEY, CDR2 SMNVEV (reference sequence). The CDR3 covers 15 residues. Losses at the gene ends were 2 bases for V and 3 bases for J; bases not matched to a gene: 6.

In its sample, this clone was seen a few times. This chain links TRBV9 with TRBJ2-1; no clear D. V lost 7 bases and J 5 bases, leaving 10 bases between the germline ends. The V gene's germline CDR1 is SGDLS and CDR2 YYNGEE. The CDR3 totals 12 residues. The CDR3 nucleotides are TGTGCCAGCGGTAGTTGGGACAATGAGCAGTTCTTC. Protein sequence: CASGSWDNEQFF. The whole variable domain, remainder taken from reference TRBV9 and TRBJ2-1, is DSGVTQTPKHLITATGQRVTLRCSPRSGDLSVYWYQQSLDQGLQFLIQYYNGEERAKGNILERFSAQQFPDLHSELNLSSLELGDSALYFCASGSWDNEQFFGPGTRLTVL.

J is TRBJ2-3 and V is TRBV6-6, with 8 bases identical to TRBD2. Germline CDR1 is MNHNY and CDR2 is SVGAGI (reference sequence). The CDR3 covers 15 residues. Trimming removed 5 bases from V and 3 bases from J; junction bases left unmatched: 7. The CDR3 is CASSDSGSATDTQYF. The CDR3 DNA follows: TGTGCCAGCAGTGACAGCGGGAGTGCAACAGATACGCAGTATTTT.

This clone is categorized as medium-sized. V and J are TRBV28 and TRBJ2-1, with a possible D match to TRBD2 (6 bases). V lost 6 bases and J lost 4, with 16 bases in between. The CDR3 has 15 residues. Germline values: CDR1 MDHEN, CDR2 SYDVKM. This CDR3 reads CASSYLAGGYNEQFF. CDR3 coding DNA: TGTGCCAGCAGCTACCTAGCTGGGGGGTACAATGAGCAGTTCTTC.

By share, this clone ranks as medium-sized. The same CDR3 is also encoded by other DNA sequences in this sample. CDR3 sequence reads: CASSYSGRNTEAFF. The CDR3 DNA reads as TGTGCCAGCAGTTACTCTGGCAGGAACACTGAAGCTTTCTTT. The rearrangement joins TRBV6-5 to TRBJ1-1; no definite D call. Between the trimmed V and J ends, which lost 0 bases and 1 base, there was a span of 6 bases. Germline CDR1 is MNHEY and CDR2 is SVGAGI. The CDR3 consists of 14 residues.

In this sample, this clone turned up a few times. This chain joins TRBV5-1 and TRBJ2-7, with D hard to call. Trimming shortened V by 7 bases and J by 5 bases, and 19 bases separated the two germline ends. The CDR3 extends over 14 amino acids. Germline V gene lookup returns CDR1 SGHRS and CDR2 YFSETQ. The CDR3 DNA reads as TGCGCCAGCGGGCTCAGTTTTGGGCGAAACGAGCAGTACTTC. This codes for CASGLSFGRNEQYF.

The chain carries TRBV5-6 and TRBJ2-7; D not resolved. CDR1 is SGHDT, CDR2 YYEEEE, per germline. V was shortened by 3 bases and J by 4 bases, with 11 bases between the two germline ends. This CDR3 has 13 amino acids. CDR3: CASSSSSGYEQYF. The DNA of the CDR3 is TGTGCCAGCAGCTCCAGCTCTGGGTACGAGCAGTACTTC.

This clone is classed as medium-sized. The V and J genes are TRBV9 and TRBJ1-2; D gene ambiguous. The CDR3 spans 14 residues. The germline gives CDR1 SGDLS, CDR2 YYNGEE. V lost 2 bases to trimming and J lost 1 base, with 9 bases between them. The CDR3 reads CASSVSVLNYGYTF. DNA for the CDR3: TGTGCCAGCAGCGTTTCCGTCCTTAACTATGGCTACACCTTC.

This clone is labeled as medium-sized (0.01 to 0.1%). This chain's CDR3 is CASSVEGGHSTDTQYF. The CDR3 bases are TGTGCCAGCAGCGTAGAAGGCGGGCATAGCACAGATACGCAGTATTTT. The V and J genes are TRBV9 and TRBJ2-3; D is perhaps TRBD2 (5 bases). The CDR3 has 16 amino acids. Trimming took 0 bases from V and 0 from J, leaving 11 bases between them. Germline values: CDR1 SGDLS, CDR2 YYNGEE.

This chain joins TRBV7-9 and TRBJ2-7; tentative D call: TRBD1 (6 bases). The germline V gene has CDR1 SEHNR and CDR2 FQNEAQ (reference sequence). The CDR3 extends over 14 amino acids. The V end was cut by 7 bases, the J end by 3 bases, with 16 bases between. CDR3 nucleotides: TGTGCCAGCACCCTTGGGGGCCAGAACTACGAGCAGTACTTC. Amino acids: CASTLGGQNYEQYF.

This clone occurred a few times. The rearrangement joins TRBV9 to TRBJ2-7; TRBD1 aligns across 11 bases. Germline assignment: CDR1 SGDLS and CDR2 YYNGEE. J lost 6 bases, V lost 2 bases, and 4 bases had no gene match. The CDR3 is 14 residues long. CDR3 loop: CASSVGTGGSEQYF. CDR3 DNA: TGTGCCAGCAGCGTCGGGACAGGGGGGAGCGAGCAGTACTTC.